These 4 T cell receptor beta chains were sequenced from one sample in a study of vaccination effects on CD4 cells after COVID-19. TCRdb's table, derived via immunoSEQ multiplex PCR, lists solely in-frame clones and lacks some. The data hold about 20,000 clones, with around 72% observed a single time. No antigen has been assigned to these receptors. Using viral peptide pools, the ViraFEST assay grew out antigen-specific CD4+ T cells prior to sequencing. Culturing for 10 to 11 days preceded CD4+ T cell isolation. Testing of the vaccine recipients showed negative nucleocapsid antibodies and no prior SARS-CoV-2 infection. The sequenced sample was CD4+ T cells from PBMCs cultured with HCoV-NL63 spike peptides, obtained before COVID-19 vaccination. These receptors were taken from a human donor who received a COVID-19 vaccine.

V usage is TRBV27 and J usage is TRBJ2-6; D gene ambiguous. Germline V gives CDR1 MNHEY, CDR2 SMNVEV (reference sequence). V shed 3 bases and J shed 1 base, with 10 bases lying between them. The length of the CDR3 is 16 residues. The CDR3 DNA is TGTGCCAGCAGTTTCCAAACAGCGTCTGGGGCCAACGTCCTGACTTTC. It is translated as CASSFQTASGANVLTF.

The chain joins TRBV3-1 (or the pseudogene TRBV3-2) to TRBJ1-1; perhaps TRBD1 as D (6 bases). V lost 1 base to trimming and J lost 7 bases, with 13 bases between them. This CDR3 comprises 14 residues. The germline gives CDR1 LGHDT, CDR2 YNNKEL (reference sequence). Here the CDR3 reads CASSQVFRGNEAFF. The CDR3 coding sequence is TGTGCCAGCAGCCAAGTATTTAGGGGGAATGAAGCTTTCTTT.

V usage is TRBV19 and J usage is TRBJ2-2; perhaps TRBD1 as D (7 bases). Trimming removed 5 bases at V and 1 base at J, with 14 bases between. Per the germline V gene, CDR1 is LNHDA and CDR2 is SQIVND (reference sequence). The CDR3 length is 16 residues. CDR3 nucleotides: TGTGCCAGTAGTGGGTGGGGGGACAGGAACACCGGGGAGCTGTTTTTT. This encodes CASSGWGDRNTGELFF.

Only one count was recorded for this clone. This chain joins TRBV4-1 and TRBJ1-1; no firm D call. Germline V gene sequence: CDR1 MGHRA, CDR2 YSYEKL. The CDR3 runs to 16 residues. The V and J ends lost 4 bases and 3 bases respectively, with 18 bases between them. The CDR3 DNA reads as TGCGCCAGCAGCCTCCTGGTCAAGACGGACTACACTGAAGCTTTCTTT. Translating it yields CASSLLVKTDYTEAFF.